This TCR beta chain was found in a study of blood T cell repertoires in COVID-19. Study-level information: Both acute and convalescent COVID-19 samples were obtained from the United States, Italy and Spain. In each case, the material was cDNA or gDNA derived from T cells, B-cell-depleted T cells, or PBMCs.

The CDR3 loop spans 14 amino acids. Looked up from germline, CDR1 is SGHDN and CDR2 is FVKESK. The V and J ends lost 4 bases and 3 bases respectively, with 13 bases between them. As handled by the study authors: Amplification of reference gene primers provided the estimated nucleated cell counts. TCRdb keeps only in-frame clones here, not all; method: immunoSEQ multiplex PCR. D and trimming were read from the DNA, whereas the V and J calls and clone size are those reported in that table. The sample has some 150,000 clones, roughly 80% seen once. The specimen sequenced was peripheral blood. The receptor's source is a man in his 60s with acute or convalescent COVID-19. The chain couples TRBV14 to TRBJ2-7; the D gene is possibly TRBD2 (6 bases). DNA of the CDR3: TGTGCCAGCAGCCTTGTTAGGGGACTCTACGAGCAGTACTTC. As protein: CASSLVRGLYEQYF.